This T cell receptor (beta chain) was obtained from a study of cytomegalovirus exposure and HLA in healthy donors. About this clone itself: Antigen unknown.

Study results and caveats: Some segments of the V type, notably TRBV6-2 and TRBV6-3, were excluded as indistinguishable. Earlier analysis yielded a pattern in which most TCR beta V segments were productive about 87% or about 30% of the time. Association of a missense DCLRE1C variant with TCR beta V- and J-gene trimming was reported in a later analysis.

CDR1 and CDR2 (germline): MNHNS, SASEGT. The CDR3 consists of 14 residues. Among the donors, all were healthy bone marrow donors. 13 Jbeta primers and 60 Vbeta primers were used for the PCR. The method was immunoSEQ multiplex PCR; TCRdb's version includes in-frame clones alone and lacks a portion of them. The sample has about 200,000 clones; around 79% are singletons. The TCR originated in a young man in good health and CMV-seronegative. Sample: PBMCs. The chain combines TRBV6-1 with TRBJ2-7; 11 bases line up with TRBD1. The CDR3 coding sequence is TGTGCTACCGCCCCGGGACAGGGGGGTTGGGAGCAGTACTTC. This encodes CATAPGQGGWEQYF.